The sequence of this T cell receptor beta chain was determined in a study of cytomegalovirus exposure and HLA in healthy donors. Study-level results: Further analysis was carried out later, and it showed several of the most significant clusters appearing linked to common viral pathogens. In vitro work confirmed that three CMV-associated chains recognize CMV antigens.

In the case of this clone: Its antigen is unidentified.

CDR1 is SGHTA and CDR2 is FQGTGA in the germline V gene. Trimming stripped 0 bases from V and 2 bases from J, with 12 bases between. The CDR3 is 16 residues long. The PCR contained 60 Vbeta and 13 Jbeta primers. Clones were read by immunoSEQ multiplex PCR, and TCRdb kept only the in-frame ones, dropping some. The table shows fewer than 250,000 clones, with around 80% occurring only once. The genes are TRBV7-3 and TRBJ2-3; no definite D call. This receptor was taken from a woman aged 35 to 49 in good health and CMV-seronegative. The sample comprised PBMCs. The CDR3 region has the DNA TGTGCCAGCAGCTTAACGCCTATTGGTGACACAGATACGCAGTATTTT. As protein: CASSLTPIGDTDTQYF.